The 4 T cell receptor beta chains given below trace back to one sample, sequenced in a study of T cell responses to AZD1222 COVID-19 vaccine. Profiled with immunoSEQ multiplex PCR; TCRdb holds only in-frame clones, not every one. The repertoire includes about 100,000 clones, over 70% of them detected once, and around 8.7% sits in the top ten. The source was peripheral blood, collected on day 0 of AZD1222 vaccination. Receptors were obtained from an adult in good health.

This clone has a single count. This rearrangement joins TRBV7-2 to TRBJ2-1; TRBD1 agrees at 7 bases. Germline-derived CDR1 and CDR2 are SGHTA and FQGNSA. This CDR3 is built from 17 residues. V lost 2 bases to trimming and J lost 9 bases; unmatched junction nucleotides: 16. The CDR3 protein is CASSLNRGPYQLGEQFF. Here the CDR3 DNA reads TGTGCCAGCAGCTTAAACAGGGGTCCCTATCAACTGGGTGAGCAGTTCTTC.

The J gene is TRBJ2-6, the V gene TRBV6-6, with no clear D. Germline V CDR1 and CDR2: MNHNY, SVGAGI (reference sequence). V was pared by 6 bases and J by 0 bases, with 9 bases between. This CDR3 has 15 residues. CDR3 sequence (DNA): TGTGCCAGCAGCCTGGTCGACTCTGGGGCCAACGTCCTGACTTTC. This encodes CASSLVDSGANVLTF.

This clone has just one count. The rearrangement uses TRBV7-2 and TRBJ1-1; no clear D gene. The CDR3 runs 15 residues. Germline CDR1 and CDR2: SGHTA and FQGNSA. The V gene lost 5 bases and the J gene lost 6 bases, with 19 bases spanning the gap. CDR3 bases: TGTGCCAGCAGCGTTGGCCGTAGACTTCACCCTGAAGCTTTCTTT. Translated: CASSVGRRLHPEAFF.

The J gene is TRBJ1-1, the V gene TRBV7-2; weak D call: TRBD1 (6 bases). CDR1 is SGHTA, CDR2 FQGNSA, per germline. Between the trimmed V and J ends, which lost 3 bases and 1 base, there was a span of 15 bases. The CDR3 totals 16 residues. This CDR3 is CASSFGQTSQNTEAFF. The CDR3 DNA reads TGTGCCAGCAGCTTTGGACAGACGAGCCAGAACACTGAAGCTTTCTTT. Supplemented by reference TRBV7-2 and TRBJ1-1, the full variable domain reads GAGVSQSPSNKVTEKGKDVELRCDPISGHTALYWYRQSLGQGLEFLIYFQGNSAPDKSGLPSDRFSAERTGGSVSTLTIQRTQQEDSAVYLCASSFGQTSQNTEAFFGQGTRLTVV.